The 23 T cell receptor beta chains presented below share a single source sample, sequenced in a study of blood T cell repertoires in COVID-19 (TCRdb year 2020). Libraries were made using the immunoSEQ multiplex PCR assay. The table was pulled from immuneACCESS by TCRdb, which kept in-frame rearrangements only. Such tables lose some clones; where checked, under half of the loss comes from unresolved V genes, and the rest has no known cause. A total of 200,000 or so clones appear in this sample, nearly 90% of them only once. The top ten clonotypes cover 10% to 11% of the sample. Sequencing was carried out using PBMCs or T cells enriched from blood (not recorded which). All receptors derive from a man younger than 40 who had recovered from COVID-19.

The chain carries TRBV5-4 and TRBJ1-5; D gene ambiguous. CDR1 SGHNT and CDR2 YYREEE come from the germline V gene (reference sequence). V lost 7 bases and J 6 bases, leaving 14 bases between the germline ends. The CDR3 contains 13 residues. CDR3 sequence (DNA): TGTGCCAGCGGCCCCGGAGGCGGTCAGCCCCAGCATTTT. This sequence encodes CASGPGGGQPQHF.

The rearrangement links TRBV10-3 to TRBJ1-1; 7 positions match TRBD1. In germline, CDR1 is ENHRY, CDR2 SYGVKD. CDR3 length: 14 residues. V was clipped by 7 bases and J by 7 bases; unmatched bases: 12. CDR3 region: CAINDRVGGIEAFF. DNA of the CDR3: TGTGCCATCAATGACAGGGTCGGAGGGATTGAAGCTTTCTTT.

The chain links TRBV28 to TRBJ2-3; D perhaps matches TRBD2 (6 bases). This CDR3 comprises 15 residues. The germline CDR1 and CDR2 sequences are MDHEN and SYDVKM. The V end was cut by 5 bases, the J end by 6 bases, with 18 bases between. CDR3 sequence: CASSRRTTSWDTQYF. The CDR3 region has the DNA TGTGCCAGCAGTCGACGGACTACGAGTTGGGATACGCAGTATTTT.

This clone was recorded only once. The CDR3 loop is CASSKLFGGVYNEQFF. The CDR3 DNA sequence: TGTGCCAGCAGCAAGTTATTCGGCGGCGTGTACAATGAGCAGTTCTTC. The chain couples TRBV13 to TRBJ2-1; D call uncertain. This CDR3 contains 16 residues. Trimming pared 5 bases from V and 4 bases from J, leaving 18 bases between. Germline V gives CDR1 PRHDT, CDR2 FYEKMQ (reference sequence).

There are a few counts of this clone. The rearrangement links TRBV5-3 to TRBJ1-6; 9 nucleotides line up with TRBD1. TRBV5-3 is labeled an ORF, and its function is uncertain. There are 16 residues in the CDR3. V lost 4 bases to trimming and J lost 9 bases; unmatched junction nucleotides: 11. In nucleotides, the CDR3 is TGTGCCAGAAGCAGAAAAACCGGGACAGGGTGTTCACCCCTCCACTTT. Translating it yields CARSRKTGTGCSPLHF.

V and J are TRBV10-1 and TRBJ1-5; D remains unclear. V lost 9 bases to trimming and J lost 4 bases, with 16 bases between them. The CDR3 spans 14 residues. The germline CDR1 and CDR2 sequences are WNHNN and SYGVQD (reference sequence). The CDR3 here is CARAMARGNQPQHF. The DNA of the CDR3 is TGCGCCAGGGCCATGGCGCGCGGGAATCAGCCCCAGCATTTT.

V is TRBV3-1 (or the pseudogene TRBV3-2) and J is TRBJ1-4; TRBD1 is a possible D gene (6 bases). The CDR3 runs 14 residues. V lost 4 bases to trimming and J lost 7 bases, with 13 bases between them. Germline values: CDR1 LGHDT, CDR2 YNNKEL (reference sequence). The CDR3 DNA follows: TGTGCCAGCAGCCCGACAGGTTTTGGTGAAAAACTGTTTTTT. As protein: CASSPTGFGEKLFF.

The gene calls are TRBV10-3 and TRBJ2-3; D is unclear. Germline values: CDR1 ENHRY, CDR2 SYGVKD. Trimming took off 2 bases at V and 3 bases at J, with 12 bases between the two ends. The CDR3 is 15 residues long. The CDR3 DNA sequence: TGTGCCATCAGTGAGATACAGAGTTTTACAGATACGCAGTATTTT. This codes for CAISEIQSFTDTQYF.

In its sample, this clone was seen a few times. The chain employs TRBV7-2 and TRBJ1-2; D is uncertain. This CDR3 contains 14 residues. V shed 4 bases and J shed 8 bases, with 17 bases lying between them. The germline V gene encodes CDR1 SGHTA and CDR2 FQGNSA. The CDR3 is CASSSGIQPGGYTF. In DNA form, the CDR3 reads TGTGCCAGCAGCTCCGGGATCCAACCGGGGGGCTACACCTTC.

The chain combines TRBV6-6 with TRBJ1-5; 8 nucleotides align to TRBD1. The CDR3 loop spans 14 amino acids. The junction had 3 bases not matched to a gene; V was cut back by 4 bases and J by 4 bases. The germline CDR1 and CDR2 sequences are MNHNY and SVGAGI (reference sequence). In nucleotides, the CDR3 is TGTGCCAGCAGTTCCGGACAGGGTAATCAGCCCCAGCATTTT. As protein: CASSSGQGNQPQHF.

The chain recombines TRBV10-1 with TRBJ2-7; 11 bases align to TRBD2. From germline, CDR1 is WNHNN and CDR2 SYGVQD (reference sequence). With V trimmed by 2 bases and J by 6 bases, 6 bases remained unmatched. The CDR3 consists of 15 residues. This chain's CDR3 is CASSERLAGLTEQYF. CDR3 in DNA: TGCGCCAGCAGTGAGCGACTAGCGGGACTGACCGAGCAGTACTTC.

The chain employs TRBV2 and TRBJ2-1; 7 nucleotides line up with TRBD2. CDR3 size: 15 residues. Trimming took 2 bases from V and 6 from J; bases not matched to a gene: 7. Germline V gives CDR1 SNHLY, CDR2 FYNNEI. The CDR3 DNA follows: TGTGCCAGCAGTGAATGGGCGGGAGTAGGCAATGAGCAGTTCTTC. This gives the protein CASSEWAGVGNEQFF.

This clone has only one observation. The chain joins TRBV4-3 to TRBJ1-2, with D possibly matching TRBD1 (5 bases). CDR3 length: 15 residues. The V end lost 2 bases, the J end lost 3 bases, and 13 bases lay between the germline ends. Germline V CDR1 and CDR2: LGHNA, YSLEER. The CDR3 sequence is CASSQTPGTHYGYTF. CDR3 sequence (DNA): TGCGCCAGCAGCCAAACACCAGGGACTCACTATGGCTACACCTTC.

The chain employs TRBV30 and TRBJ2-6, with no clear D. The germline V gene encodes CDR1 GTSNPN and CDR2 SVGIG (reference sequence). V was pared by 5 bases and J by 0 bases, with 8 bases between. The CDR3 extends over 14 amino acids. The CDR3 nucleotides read TGTGCCTGGGGCACGGGCTCTGGGGCCAACGTCCTGACTTTC. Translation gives CAWGTGSGANVLTF. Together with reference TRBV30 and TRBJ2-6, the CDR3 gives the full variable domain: SQTIHQWPATLVQPVGSPLSLECTVEGTSNPNLYWYRQAAGRGLQLLFYSVGIGQISSEVPQNLSASRPQDRQFILSSKKLLLSDSGFYLCAWGTGSGANVLTFGAGSRLTVL.

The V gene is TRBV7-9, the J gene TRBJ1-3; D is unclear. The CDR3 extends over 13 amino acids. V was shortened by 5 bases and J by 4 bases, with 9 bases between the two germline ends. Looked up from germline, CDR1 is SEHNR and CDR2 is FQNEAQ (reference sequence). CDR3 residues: CASSPRPGNTIYF. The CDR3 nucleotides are TGTGCCAGCAGCCCCAGGCCAGGAAACACCATATATTTT.

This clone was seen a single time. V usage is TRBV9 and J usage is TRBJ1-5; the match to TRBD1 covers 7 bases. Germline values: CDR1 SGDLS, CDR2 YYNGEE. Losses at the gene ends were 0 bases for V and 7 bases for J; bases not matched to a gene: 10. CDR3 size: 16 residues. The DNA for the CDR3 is TGTGCCAGCAGCGTAGGTCCGGGGACAGTTGGCCAGCCCCAGCATTTT. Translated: CASSVGPGTVGQPQHF.

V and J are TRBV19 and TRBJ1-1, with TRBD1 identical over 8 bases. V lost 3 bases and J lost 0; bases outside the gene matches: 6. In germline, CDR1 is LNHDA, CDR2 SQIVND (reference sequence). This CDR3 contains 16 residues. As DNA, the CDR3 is TGTGCCAGTAGTATTCGACAGGGGAAACTGAACACTGAAGCTTTCTTT. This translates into CASSIRQGKLNTEAFF.

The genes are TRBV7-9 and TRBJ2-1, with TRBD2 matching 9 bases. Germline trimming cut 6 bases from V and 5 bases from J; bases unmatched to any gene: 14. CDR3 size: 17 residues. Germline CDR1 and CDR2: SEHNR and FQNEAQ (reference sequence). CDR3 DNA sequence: TGTGCCAGCAGTCTAGGTCGGAGGACTAGCGCCCACAATGAGCAGTTCTTC. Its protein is CASSLGRRTSAHNEQFF.

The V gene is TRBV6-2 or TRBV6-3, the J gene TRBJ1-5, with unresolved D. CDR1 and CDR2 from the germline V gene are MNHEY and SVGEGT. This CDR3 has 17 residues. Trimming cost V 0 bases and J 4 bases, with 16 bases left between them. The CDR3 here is CASSYSLGRLQNQPQHF. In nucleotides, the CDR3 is TGTGCCAGCAGTTACTCATTGGGCAGGCTTCAAAATCAGCCCCAGCATTTT.

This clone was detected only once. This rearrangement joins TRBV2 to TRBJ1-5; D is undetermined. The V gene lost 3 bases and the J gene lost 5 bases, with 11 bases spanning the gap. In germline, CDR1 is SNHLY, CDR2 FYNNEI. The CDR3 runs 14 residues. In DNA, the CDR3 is TGTGCCAGCAGTGATTCGGGGTTCTATCAGCCCCAGCATTTT. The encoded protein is CASSDSGFYQPQHF.

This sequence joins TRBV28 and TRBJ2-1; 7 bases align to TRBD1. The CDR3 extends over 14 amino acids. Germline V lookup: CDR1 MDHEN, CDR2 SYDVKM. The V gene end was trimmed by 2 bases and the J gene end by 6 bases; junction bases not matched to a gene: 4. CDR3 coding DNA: TGTGCCAGCAGTTTACAGGGACAGTTCAATGAGCAGTTCTTC. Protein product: CASSLQGQFNEQFF. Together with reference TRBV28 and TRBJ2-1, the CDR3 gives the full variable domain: DVKVTQSSRYLVKRTGEKVFLECVQDMDHENMFWYRQDPGLGLRLIYFSYDVKMKEKGDIPEGYSVSREKKERFSLILESASTNQTSMYLCASSLQGQFNEQFFGPGTRLTVL.

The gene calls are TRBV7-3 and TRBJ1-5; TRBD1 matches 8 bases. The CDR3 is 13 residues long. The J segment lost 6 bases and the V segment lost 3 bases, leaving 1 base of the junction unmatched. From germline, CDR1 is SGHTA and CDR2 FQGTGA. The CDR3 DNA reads TGTGCCAGCAGCTTCGGACAGGGTCAGCCCCAGCATTTT. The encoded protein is CASSFGQGQPQHF. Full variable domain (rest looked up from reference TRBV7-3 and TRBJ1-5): GAGVSQTPSNKVTEKGKYVELRCDPISGHTALYWYRQSLGQGPEFLIYFQGTGAADDSGLPNDRFFAVRPEGSVSTLKIQRTERGDSAVYLCASSFGQGQPQHFGDGTRLSIL.

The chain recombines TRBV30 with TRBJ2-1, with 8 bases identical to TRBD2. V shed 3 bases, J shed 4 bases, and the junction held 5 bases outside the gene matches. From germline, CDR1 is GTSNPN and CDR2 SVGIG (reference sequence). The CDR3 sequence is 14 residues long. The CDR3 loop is CAWRNLAGYNEQFF. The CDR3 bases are TGTGCCTGGAGGAACCTAGCGGGTTACAATGAGCAGTTCTTC.